Shown below are 8 T cell receptor beta chains from a single sample sequenced in a study of blood T cell repertoires in COVID-19. This table comes from immunoSEQ multiplex PCR, and its TCRdb copy is limited to in-frame clones, with some not included. The data show about 280,000 clones, with 85% seen just once and 2% to 3% held by the top ten. Sequenced material: PBMCs or T cells enriched from blood (not recorded which). These receptors came from a woman between 45 and 60 years old who had recovered from COVID-19.

V is TRBV11-2 and J is TRBJ2-5; 7 nucleotides agree with TRBD1. Trimming removed 1 base from V and 5 bases from J; junction bases left unmatched: 13. Germline assignment: CDR1 SGHAT and CDR2 FQNNGV. The CDR3 length is 17 residues. The DNA of the CDR3 is TGTGCCAGCAGCTTAGCCTCGTGGGACAGAGGGCCGGAGACCCAGTACTTC. As protein: CASSLASWDRGPETQYF.

The V call is TRBV5-8, the J call TRBJ1-5; D is possibly TRBD1 (6 bases). Germline V gene lookup returns CDR1 SGHTS and CDR2 YDEGEE. Deletions cut 2 bases from V and 0 bases from J, with 18 bases between. The CDR3 spans 18 residues. As DNA, the CDR3 is TGTGCCAGCAGCTTAGAGGACAGCCAAATCCCTAGCAATCAGCCCCAGCATTTT. Encoded protein: CASSLEDSQIPSNQPQHF. The full variable domain, with the rest looked up from reference TRBV5-8 and TRBJ1-5, is EAGVTQSPTHLIKTRGQQATLRCSPISGHTSVYWYQQALGLGLQFLLWYDEGEERNRGNFPPRFSGRQFPNYSSELNVNALELEDSALYLCASSLEDSQIPSNQPQHFGDGTRLSIL.

The CDR3 sequence is CASSQISREGTQYF. DNA for the CDR3: TGTGCCAGCAGCCAGATTTCGCGGGAGGGGACCCAGTACTTC. This rearrangement joins TRBV3-1 (or the pseudogene TRBV3-2) to TRBJ2-5; 9 bases are shared with TRBD2. V shed 3 bases and J 7 bases; nucleotides not matched to a gene: 6. This CDR3 comprises 14 residues. Germline CDR1 reads LGHDT; CDR2 reads YNNKEL (reference sequence).

The chain employs TRBV7-9 and TRBJ2-7; maybe TRBD1 (5 bases). This CDR3 spans 12 amino acids. Germline V gene sequence: CDR1 SEHNR, CDR2 FQNEAQ (reference sequence). The V end lost 1 base, the J end lost 5 bases, and 6 bases lay between the germline ends. The CDR3 is CASSLDRHEQYF. In nucleotides, the CDR3 is TGTGCCAGCAGCTTAGACAGGCACGAGCAGTACTTC.

The V and J genes are TRBV2 and TRBJ2-7; 11 bases agree with TRBD2. The CDR3 is 15 residues long. V shed 4 bases, J shed 2 bases, and the junction held 4 bases outside the gene matches. The germline V gene has CDR1 SNHLY and CDR2 FYNNEI. The CDR3 DNA sequence: TGTGCCAGCAGTGTGTCTAGCGGGAGGACCTACGAGCAGTACTTC. Protein sequence: CASSVSSGRTYEQYF.

The CDR3 bases are TGTGCCAGCAGTGCCCTTGGACTAGCGGGCACAGATACGCAGTATTTT. Its protein is CASSALGLAGTDTQYF. The chain combines TRBV6-1 with TRBJ2-3; TRBD2 matches 10 bases. This CDR3 region has 16 residues. CDR1 and CDR2 from the germline V gene are MNHNS and SASEGT. The V and J ends lost 4 bases and 1 base, in that order; junction bases with no gene match: 5.

V usage is TRBV7-9 and J usage is TRBJ2-7; 7 positions match TRBD2. The CDR3 covers 13 residues. Germline V gene data show CDR1 as SEHNR and CDR2 as FQNEAQ (reference sequence). V was pared by 6 bases and J by 3 bases, with 5 bases of the junction left unmatched. The CDR3 coding sequence is TGTGCCAGCAGTCCAGCGGGGCGCTACGAGCAGTACTTC. This gives the protein CASSPAGRYEQYF.

CDR3 amino acids: CAWAGLSDTQYF. The CDR3 nucleotides read TGTGCCTGGGCGGGACTTTCAGATACGCAGTATTTT. The chain combines TRBV30 with TRBJ2-3, with D tentatively TRBD2 (6 bases). The CDR3 has 12 residues. CDR1 GTSNPN and CDR2 SVGIG come from the germline V gene (reference sequence). V lost 5 bases, J lost 4 bases, and 10 bases lay in between.